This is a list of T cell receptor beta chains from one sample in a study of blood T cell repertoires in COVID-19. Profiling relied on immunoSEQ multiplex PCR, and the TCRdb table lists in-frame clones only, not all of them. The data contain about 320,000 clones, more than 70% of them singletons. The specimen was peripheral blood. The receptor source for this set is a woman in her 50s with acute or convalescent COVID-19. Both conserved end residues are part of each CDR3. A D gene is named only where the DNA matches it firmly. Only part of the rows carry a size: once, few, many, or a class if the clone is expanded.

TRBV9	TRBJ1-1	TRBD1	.	TGTGCCAGCAGCGTAGGATTGGGGGAGACAGGGGATACTGAAGCTTTCTTT	CASSVGLGETGDTEAFF
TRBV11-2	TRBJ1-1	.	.	TGTGCCAGCGGGGGGTTTAACACTGAAGCTTTCTTT	CASGGFNTEAFF
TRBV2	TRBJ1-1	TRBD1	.	TGTGCCAGCAGTGAAAGGGCAGGGGGGAACACTGAAGCTTTCTTT	CASSERAGGNTEAFF
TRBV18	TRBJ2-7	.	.	TGTGCCAGCTCCCGTACCCAGGGCTACGAGCAGTACTTC	CASSRTQGYEQYF
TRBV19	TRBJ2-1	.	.	TGTGCCAGTAGCCCTAGTAAGGCGCGTTCCTACAATGAGCAGTTCTTC	CASSPSKARSYNEQFF
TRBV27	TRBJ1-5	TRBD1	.	TGTGCCAGCAGTCTAAAATCCCCACCGGGACAGGGCCGGAATCAGCCCCAGCATTTT	CASSLKSPPGQGRNQPQHF
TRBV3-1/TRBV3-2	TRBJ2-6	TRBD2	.	TGTGCCAGCAGCCAAGCCCTAGCGGGAGGTGGGGCCAACGTCCTGACTTTC	CASSQALAGGGANVLTF
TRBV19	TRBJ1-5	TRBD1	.	TGTGCCAGTACCCTGGACAGGGCGAGCAATCAGCCCCAGCATTTT	CASTLDRASNQPQHF
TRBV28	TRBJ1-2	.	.	TGTGCCAGCACCCGGACACAGGCAGTGGTCTATGGCTACACCTTC	CASTRTQAVVYGYTF
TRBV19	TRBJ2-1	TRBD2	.	TGTGCCAGTAGTACACAGCGGGGGTCGAACTACAATGAGCAGTTCTTC	CASSTQRGSNYNEQFF
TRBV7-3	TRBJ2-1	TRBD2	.	TGTGCCAGCAGCCCCGGACTAGCGGGAGCCAACCAGTTCTTC	CASSPGLAGANQFF
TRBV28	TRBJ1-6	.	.	TGTGCCAGCAGTTTTATCTCCTATAATTCACCCCTCCACTTT	CASSFISYNSPLHF
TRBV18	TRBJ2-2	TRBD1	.	TGTGCCAGCTCACCGACGGGGACAGCTATCACCGGGGAGCTGTTTTTT	CASSPTGTAITGELFF
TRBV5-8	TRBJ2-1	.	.	TGTGCCAGCAGCTTTGGAGGCTCCTACAATGAGCAGTTCTTC	CASSFGGSYNEQFF
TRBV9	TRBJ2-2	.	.	TGTGCCAGCAGCCCCACTCAGGGCCCAACCGGGGAGCTGTTTTTT	CASSPTQGPTGELFF
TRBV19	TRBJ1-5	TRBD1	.	TGTGCCAGTAGTGGTCAGGGGGCGAGCAATCAGCCCCAGCATTTT	CASSGQGASNQPQHF
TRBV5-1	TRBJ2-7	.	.	TGCGCCAGCAGCTCAGGCCTCTACGAGCAGTACTTC	CASSSGLYEQYF
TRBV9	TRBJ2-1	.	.	TGTGCCAGCAGCGTAGACGAATATAGCTACAATGAGCAGTTCTTC	CASSVDEYSYNEQFF
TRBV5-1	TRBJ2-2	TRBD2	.	TGCGCCAGCAGCTCACTTAGCGGGGGGCCCAACACCGGGGAGCTGTTTTTT	CASSSLSGGPNTGELFF
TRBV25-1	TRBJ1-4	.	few	TGTGCCAGCAGTGTCTTGGTCGGGGAAAAACTGTTTTTT	CASSVLVGEKLFF
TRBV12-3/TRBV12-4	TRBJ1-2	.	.	TGTGCCAGCAGCCCGGACGGGGGGTCTGGCTACACCTTC	CASSPDGGSGYTF
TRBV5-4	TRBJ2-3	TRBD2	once	TGTGCCAGCAGCTTGCCTAGCGGGGGGGATACGCAGTATTTT	CASSLPSGGDTQYF
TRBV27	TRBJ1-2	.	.	TGTGCCAGCAGTTTATCCCCTATTCGGGGCTACACCTTC	CASSLSPIRGYTF
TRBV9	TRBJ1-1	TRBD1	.	TGTGCCAGCGGACAGGGGACCGTGAACACTGAAGCTTTCTTT	CASGQGTVNTEAFF
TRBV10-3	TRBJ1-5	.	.	TGTGCCATCAGTGCGGCTTCAGGTCCCCAGCCCCAGCATTTT	CAISAASGPQPQHF
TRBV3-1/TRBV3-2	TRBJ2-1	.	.	TGTGCCAGCAGCCAAGATTTTCGGGAGCAGTTCTTC	CASSQDFREQFF
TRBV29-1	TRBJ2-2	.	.	TGCAGCGTCCCCGACTACCTCAACACCGGGGAGCTGTTTTTT	CSVPDYLNTGELFF
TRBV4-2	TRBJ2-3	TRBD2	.	TGTGCCAGCAGCCAAGAGCGTAGCGGGGGGGTTGATACGCAGTATTTT	CASSQERSGGVDTQYF
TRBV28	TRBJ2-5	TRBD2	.	TGTGCCAGCAGTTTCGTGATAGCGGGGGGCGGGGAGACCCAGTACTTC	CASSFVIAGGGETQYF
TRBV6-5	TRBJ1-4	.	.	TGTGCCAGCAGTAGCCGACACGACAATGAAAAACTGTTTTTT	CASSSRHDNEKLFF
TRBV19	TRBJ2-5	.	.	TGTGCCAGTAGTATTCTGCCGTCCTCCGGGACCCAGTACTTC	CASSILPSSGTQYF
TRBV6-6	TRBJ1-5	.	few	TGTGCCAGCAGTCCCGACCCACGACAGGCAGGGTACAATCAGCCCCAGCATTTT	CASSPDPRQAGYNQPQHF
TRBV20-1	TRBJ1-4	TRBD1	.	TGCAGTGCTAGTACGCGTGGGACAGAACATGAAAAACTGTTTTTT	CSASTRGTEHEKLFF
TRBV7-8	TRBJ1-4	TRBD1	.	TGTGCCAGCAGCGGGACAGAGGGCTGGGCTAATGAAAAACTGTTTTTT	CASSGTEGWANEKLFF
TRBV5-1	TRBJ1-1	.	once	TGCGCCAGCAGCTTGGGCTCACAGCAGGACACTGAAGCTTTCTTT	CASSLGSQQDTEAFF
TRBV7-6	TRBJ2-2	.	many	TGTGCCAGCAGCTTAGGGGCAGAAACCGGGGAGCTGTTTTTT	CASSLGAETGELFF
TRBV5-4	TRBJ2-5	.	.	TGTGCCAGCAGCATACAGGTTGTGGCCGAGACCCAGTACTTC	CASSIQVVAETQYF
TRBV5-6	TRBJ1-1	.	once	TGTGCCAGCAGCTTGGCGGACAGCTACACTGAAGCTTTCTTT	CASSLADSYTEAFF
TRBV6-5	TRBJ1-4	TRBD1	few	TGTGCCAGCAGTTACTCGTCAGGACAGGGAAATGAAAAACTGTTTTTT	CASSYSSGQGNEKLFF
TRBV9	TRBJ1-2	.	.	TGTGCCAGCAGCCTTTCCTCTAACTATGGCTACACCTTC	CASSLSSNYGYTF